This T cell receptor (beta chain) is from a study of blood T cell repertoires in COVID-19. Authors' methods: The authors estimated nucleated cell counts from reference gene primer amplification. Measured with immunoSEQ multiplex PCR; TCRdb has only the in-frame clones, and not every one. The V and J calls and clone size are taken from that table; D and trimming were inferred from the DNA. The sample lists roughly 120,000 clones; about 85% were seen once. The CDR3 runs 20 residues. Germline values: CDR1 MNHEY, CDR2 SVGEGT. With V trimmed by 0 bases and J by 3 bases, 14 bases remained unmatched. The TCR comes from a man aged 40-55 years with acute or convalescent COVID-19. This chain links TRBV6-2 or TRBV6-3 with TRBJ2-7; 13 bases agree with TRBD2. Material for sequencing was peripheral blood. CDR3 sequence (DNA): TGTGCCAGCAGTTACTCGATCTCGACTAGCGGGGGGCGAGTAGACTACGAGCAGTACTTC. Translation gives CASSYSISTSGGRVDYEQYF.